This record concerns one T cell receptor beta chain sequence. Its specificity is not known. The sample is drawn from a study of T cell responses to AZD1222 COVID-19 vaccine. The protocol was immunoSEQ multiplex PCR, while the TCRdb copy is restricted to in-frame clones and leaves out a portion. This table has 100,000 to 150,000 clones, 86% appearing once. Regarding the study as a whole: Once two AZD1222 doses were given, Spike-specific TCR breadth and depth went up. Every sample of the repertoires postdated the peak T cell response.

The CDR3 runs to 15 residues. Germline V gives CDR1 LGHDT, CDR2 YNNKEL (reference sequence). V trimming: 1 base; J trimming: 4 bases; junction bases outside the gene matches: 4. This specimen was peripheral blood, taken 28 days after the second AZD1222 dose. This TCR came from an adult who received the AZD1222 COVID-19 vaccine. V and J are TRBV3-1 (or the pseudogene TRBV3-2) and TRBJ2-1; TRBD2 matches 7 bases. The CDR3 region is CASSQGSGEYNEQFF. The CDR3 DNA follows: TGTGCCAGCAGCCAAGGGAGCGGGGAGTACAATGAGCAGTTCTTC.